This T cell receptor beta chain was sequenced during a study of early T cells in non-severe SARS-CoV-2 infection. This clonotype was observed many times. TCRdb used MiXCR to reprocess the 5' RACE reads, holding one entry per CDR3 protein. The table records around 63,000 distinct CDR3 sequences, roughly 5.7% of them present only once. The CDR3 has 17 amino acids. V was pared by 6 bases and J by 2 bases, with 10 bases of the junction left unmatched. In germline, CDR1 is MDHEN, CDR2 SYDVKM. The source is an adult who was a healthcare worker with PCR-confirmed SARS-CoV-2 infection or an uninfected control (not recorded which). The J gene is TRBJ2-3, the V gene TRBV28, with TRBD2 matching 11 bases. Sample: whole blood, taken at baseline. CDR3 nucleotide sequence: TGTGCCAGCAGCTCAACCTATAGCGGGAGGGACACAGATACGCAGTATTTT. Translated, it gives CASSSTYSGRDTDTQYF.